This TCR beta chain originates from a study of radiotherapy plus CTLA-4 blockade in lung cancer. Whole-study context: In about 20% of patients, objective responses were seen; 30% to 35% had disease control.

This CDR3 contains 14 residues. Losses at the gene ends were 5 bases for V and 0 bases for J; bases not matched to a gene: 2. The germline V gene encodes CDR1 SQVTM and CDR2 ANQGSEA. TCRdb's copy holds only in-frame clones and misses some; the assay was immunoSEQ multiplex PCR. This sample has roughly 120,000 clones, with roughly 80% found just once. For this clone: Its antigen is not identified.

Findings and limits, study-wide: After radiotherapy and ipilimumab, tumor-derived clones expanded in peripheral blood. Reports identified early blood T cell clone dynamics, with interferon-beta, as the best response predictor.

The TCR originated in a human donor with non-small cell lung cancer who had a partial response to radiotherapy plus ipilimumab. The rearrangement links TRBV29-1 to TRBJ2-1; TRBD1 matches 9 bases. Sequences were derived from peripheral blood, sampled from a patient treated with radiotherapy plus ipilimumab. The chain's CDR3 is CSVTGQGSYNEQFF. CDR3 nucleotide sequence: TGCAGCGTTACGGGACAGGGCTCCTACAATGAGCAGTTCTTC.